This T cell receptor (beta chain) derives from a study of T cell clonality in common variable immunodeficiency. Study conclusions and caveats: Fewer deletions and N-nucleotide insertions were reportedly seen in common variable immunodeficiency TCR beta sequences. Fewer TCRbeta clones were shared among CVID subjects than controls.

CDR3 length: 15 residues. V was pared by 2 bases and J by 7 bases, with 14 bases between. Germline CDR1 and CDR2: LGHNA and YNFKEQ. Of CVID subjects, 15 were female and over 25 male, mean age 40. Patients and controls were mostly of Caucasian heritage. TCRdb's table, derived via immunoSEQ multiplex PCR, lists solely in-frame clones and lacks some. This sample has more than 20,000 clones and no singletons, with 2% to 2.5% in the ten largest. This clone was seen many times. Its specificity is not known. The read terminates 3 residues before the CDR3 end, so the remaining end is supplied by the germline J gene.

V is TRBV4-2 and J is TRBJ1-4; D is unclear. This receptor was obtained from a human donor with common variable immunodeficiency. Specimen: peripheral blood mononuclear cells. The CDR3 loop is CASSQIPERTEKLFF. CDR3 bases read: TGTGCCAGCAGCCAAATACCTGAGCGGACTGAAAAA.